This T cell receptor beta chain was captured by sequencing in a study of tumor-infiltrating lymphocytes in primary liver carcinoma. Study-wide findings and caveats: Tumor-adjacent and tumor-blood pairs shared a smaller degree of overlap than tumor region pairs.

This CDR3 contains 16 residues. The ends lost 6 bases at V and 6 bases at J; junction bases unmatched: 12. Germline CDR1 reads MNHEY; CDR2 reads SVGAGI. Unsorted bulk tissue of roughly 17-33 mg yielded co-extracted RNA and DNA. Sample share makes this clonotype medium-sized. The target antigen is unknown. Priming with a constant-region primer yielded TCR beta cDNA from roughly 500 ng total RNA. A slightly modified ARM-PCR protocol with three nested multiplex PCR rounds produced these TCR beta libraries. Running roughly 10 cycles apiece, the first two PCR rounds relied on TRBV1-TRBV30 forward primers together with a C-beta reverse primer. A single record per CDR3 protein comes from TCRdb applying MiXCR to the multiplex PCR reads. The sample has roughly 78,000 distinct CDR3 sequences, 60% to 80% seen once.

This chain connects TRBV6-5 to TRBJ2-2; 8 bases map to TRBD2. The specimen was liver tumor tissue from sampling region 4. Subset meaning: tumor region T4, right-lateral pole. The sequence came from a woman aged 55-70 years with primary liver carcinoma and hepatitis B virus infection. The chain's CDR3 is CASRFGLAGSAGELFF. The CDR3 nucleotides are TGTGCCAGCAGATTTGGCCTAGCGGGTTCTGCCGGGGAGCTGTTTTTT.